Below, one T cell receptor (beta chain) is given with its context. The sample comes from a study of T cells of healthy individuals. TCRdb used MiXCR to reprocess the 5' RACE reads, holding one entry per CDR3 protein. The sample includes tens of thousands of distinct CDR3 sequences, roughly 15% of them seen just once. This receptor was identified in a human donor in good health.

The CDR3 protein is CSAPTDGTSYGYTF. The CDR3 DNA reads as TGCAGTGCCCCCACAGACGGGACCTCCTATGGCTACACCTTC. The V gene is TRBV20-1, the J gene TRBJ1-2; D might be TRBD1 (5 bases). Germline loops: CDR1 DFQATT, CDR2 SNEGSKA (reference sequence). CDR3 length: 14 amino acids. Between the trimmed V and J ends, which lost 6 bases and 4 bases, there was a span of 18 bases.